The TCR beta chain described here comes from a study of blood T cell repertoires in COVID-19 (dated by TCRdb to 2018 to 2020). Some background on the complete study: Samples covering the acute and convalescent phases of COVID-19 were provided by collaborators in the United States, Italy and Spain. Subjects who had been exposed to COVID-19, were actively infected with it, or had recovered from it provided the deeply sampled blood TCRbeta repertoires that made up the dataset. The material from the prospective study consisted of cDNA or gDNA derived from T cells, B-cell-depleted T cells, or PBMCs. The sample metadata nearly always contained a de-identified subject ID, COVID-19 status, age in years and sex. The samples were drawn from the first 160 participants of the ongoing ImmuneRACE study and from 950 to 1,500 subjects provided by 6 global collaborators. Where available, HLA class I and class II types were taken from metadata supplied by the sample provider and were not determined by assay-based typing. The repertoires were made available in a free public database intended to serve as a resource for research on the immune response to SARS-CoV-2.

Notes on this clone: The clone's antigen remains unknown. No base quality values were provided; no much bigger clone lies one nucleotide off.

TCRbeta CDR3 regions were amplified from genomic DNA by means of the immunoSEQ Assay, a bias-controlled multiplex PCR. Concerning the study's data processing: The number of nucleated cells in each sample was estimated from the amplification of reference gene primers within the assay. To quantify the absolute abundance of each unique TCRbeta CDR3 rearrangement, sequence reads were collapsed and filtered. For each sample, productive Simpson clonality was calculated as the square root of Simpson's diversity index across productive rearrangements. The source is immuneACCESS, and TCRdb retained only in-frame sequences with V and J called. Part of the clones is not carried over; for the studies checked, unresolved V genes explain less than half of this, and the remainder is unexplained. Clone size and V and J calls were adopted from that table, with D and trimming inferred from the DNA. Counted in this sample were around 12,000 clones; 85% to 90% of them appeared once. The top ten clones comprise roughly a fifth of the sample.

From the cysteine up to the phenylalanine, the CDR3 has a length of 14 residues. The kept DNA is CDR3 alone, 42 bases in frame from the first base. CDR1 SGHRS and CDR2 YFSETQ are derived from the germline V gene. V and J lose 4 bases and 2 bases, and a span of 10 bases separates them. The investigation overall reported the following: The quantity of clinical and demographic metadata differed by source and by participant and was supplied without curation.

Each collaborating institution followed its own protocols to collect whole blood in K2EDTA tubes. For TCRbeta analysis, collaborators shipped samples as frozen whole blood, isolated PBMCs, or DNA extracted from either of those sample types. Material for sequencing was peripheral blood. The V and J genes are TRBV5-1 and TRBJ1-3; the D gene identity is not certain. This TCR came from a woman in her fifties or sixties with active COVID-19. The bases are TGCGCCAGCAGCCCTTCCTCAGCTGGAAACACCATATATTTT. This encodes CASSPSSAGNTIYF.